The 5 T cell receptor beta chains given below trace back to one sample, sequenced in a study of T cell responses to AZD1222 COVID-19 vaccine. Profiling relied on immunoSEQ multiplex PCR, and the TCRdb table lists in-frame clones only, not all of them. The table lists approximately 170,000 clones, 75% to 95% of them singletons. Source: peripheral blood, taken on day 0 of AZD1222 vaccination. The source is an adult in good health.

The chain links TRBV6-5 to TRBJ1-1; D is perhaps TRBD1 (5 bases). The CDR3 runs to 12 residues. CDR1 and CDR2 from the germline V gene are MNHEY and SVGAGI. V lost 6 bases and J 6 bases, leaving 11 bases between the germline ends. The CDR3 here is CASRHPRAEAFF. DNA of the CDR3: TGTGCCAGCAGACACCCCAGGGCTGAAGCTTTCTTT.

The V gene is TRBV5-8, the J gene TRBJ1-2; D is perhaps TRBD1 (5 bases). This CDR3 has 16 residues. Germline loops: CDR1 SGHTS, CDR2 YDEGEE. The V gene lost 3 bases and the J gene lost 2 bases, with 17 bases spanning the gap. CDR3 amino acids: CASSYRNPYVNYGYTF. CDR3 coding DNA: TGTGCCAGCAGCTACAGGAACCCTTACGTCAACTATGGCTACACCTTC.

This chain uses TRBV28 with TRBJ2-1; a possible D gene is TRBD1 (5 bases). V lost 2 bases, J lost 2 bases, and 7 bases lay in between. Germline CDR1 is MDHEN and CDR2 is SYDVKM. The CDR3 contains 14 residues. In DNA form, the CDR3 reads TGTGCCAGCAGTTTAGAAGGGGCCTACAATGAGCAGTTCTTC. Residues: CASSLEGAYNEQFF.

The genes are TRBV19 and TRBJ1-1, with TRBD1 as a possible D gene (5 bases). Trimming pared 6 bases from V and 5 bases from J, leaving 10 bases between. The germline V gene encodes CDR1 LNHDA and CDR2 SQIVND (reference sequence). The CDR3 is made up of 12 amino acids. CDR3 DNA sequence: TGTGCCAGTAGCCCTGCAGGGACTGAAGCTTTCTTT. Translated: CASSPAGTEAFF.

This rearrangement joins TRBV4-1 to TRBJ2-6; the D gene is possibly TRBD1 (6 bases). The CDR3 loop spans 16 amino acids. Trimming removed 1 base from V and 3 bases from J, with 10 bases in between. Per germline, CDR1 MGHRA and CDR2 YSYEKL. CDR3 in amino acids: CASSQVTTGGANVLTF. The CDR3 bases are TGCGCCAGCAGCCAAGTTACGACAGGTGGGGCCAACGTCCTGACTTTC.